This T cell receptor beta chain was recovered during a study of sequential checkpoint blockade in melanoma. About the study: Maintenance nivolumab came after either treatment sequence.

This clone was picked up one time. Trimming shortened V by 2 bases and J by 6 bases, and 10 bases separated the two germline ends. Germline V gene sequence: CDR1 MGHRA, CDR2 YSYEKL. The CDR3 runs 13 residues. The treatment is: randomized to nivolumab then ipilimumab (arm A) or the reverse (arm B). No patient had prior DNA-damaging chemotherapy. Clones were sequenced by immunoSEQ multiplex PCR, and TCRdb holds only the in-frame ones, with some missing. The top ten hold about 20% of the sample, which has tens of thousands of clones, about four fifths seen once. This TCR derives from a human donor with melanoma. Sample: CD8+ T cells sorted from blood (inferred from file names), taken from a patient given nivolumab and ipilimumab in sequence. The gene calls are TRBV4-1 and TRBJ1-1; D is undetermined. This chain's CDR3 is CASSQISRAEAFF. The CDR3 DNA reads as TGCGCCAGCAGCCAAATCTCCCGGGCTGAAGCTTTCTTT.